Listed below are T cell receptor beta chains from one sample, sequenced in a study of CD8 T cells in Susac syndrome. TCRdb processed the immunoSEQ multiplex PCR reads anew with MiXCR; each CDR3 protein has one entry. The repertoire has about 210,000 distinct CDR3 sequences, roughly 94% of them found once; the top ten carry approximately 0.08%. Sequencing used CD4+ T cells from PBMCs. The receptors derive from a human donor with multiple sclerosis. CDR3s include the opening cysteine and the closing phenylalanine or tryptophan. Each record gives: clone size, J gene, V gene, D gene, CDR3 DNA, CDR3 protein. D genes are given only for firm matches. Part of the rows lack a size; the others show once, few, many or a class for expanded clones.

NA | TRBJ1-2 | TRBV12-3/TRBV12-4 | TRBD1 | TGTGCCAGCATCGGGACAGGGGTTGGCTACACCTTC | CASIGTGVGYTF
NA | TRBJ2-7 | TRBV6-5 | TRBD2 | TGTGCCAGCAGACGACAGGCGGGGGGCGAGCAGTACTTC | CASRRQAGGEQYF
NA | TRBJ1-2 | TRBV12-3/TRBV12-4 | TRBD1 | TGTGCCAGCAGCTTGTCGTACAGGGGGGATAACTATGGCTACACCTTC | CASSLSYRGDNYGYTF
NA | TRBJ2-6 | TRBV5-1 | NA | TGCGCCAGCAGCTTGGGCGGGGCCCTCTCTGGGGCCAACGTCCTGACTTTC | CASSLGGALSGANVLTF
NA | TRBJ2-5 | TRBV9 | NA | TGTGCCAGCAGCGTAGATGGAAACCCGATGGAGACCCAGTACTTC | CASSVDGNPMETQYF
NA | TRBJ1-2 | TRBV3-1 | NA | TGTGCCAGCAGCCAAGATAATCGAGTCGAAGGCTACACCTTC | CASSQDNRVEGYTF
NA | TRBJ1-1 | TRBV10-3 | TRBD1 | TGTGCCATCAGTGGTCGACAGGGCTTCTCAGCTTTCTTT | CAISGRQGFSAFF
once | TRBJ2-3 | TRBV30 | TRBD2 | TGTGCCTGGAGTCGGGGGGGAACAGATACGCAGTATTTT | CAWSRGGTDTQYF
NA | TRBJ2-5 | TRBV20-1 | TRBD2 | TGCAGTGCCATCTATCGGGGAGGGATACAAGAGACCCAGTACTTC | CSAIYRGGIQETQYF
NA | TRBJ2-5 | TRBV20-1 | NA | TGCAGTGCTAGAGAAGTGTCCCGGGGGGAGACCCAGTACTTC | CSAREVSRGETQYF
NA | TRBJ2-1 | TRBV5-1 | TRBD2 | TGCGCCAGCAGCCCGCTAGCGGGGGAATACAATGAGCAGTTCTTC | CASSPLAGEYNEQFF
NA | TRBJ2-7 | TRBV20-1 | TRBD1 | TGCAGTGCTTCACGGGACAGGGTGGGAGAGCAGTACTTC | CSASRDRVGEQYF
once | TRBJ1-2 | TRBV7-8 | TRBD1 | TGTGCCAGCAGCCGGGAGGGGGCGGTGGCCAACTATGGCTACACCTTC | CASSREGAVANYGYTF
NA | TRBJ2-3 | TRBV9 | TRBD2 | TGTGCCAGCAGCGTTAGACCCACTAGCGTACCAGATACGCAGTATTTT | CASSVRPTSVPDTQYF
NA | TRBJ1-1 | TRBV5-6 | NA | TGTGCCAGCACCTCGGGAGGGGGCACTGAAGCTTTCTTT | CASTSGGGTEAFF
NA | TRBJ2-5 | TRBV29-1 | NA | TGCAGCGTTTATTTAGACCCCCTTAGGACCCAGTACTTC | CSVYLDPLRTQYF
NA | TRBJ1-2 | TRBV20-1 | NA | TGCAGTGCTAGTTCGCCGAACTATGGCTACACCTTC | CSASSPNYGYTF
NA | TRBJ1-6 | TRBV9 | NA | TGTGCCAGCAGCGGACAGGTTAATTCACCCCTCCACTTT | CASSGQVNSPLHF
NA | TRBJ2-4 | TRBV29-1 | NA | TGCAGCGCTTCAACAGGGAACATTCAGTACTTC | CSASTGNIQYF
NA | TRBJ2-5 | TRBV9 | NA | TGTGCCAGCAGCGTAGAGGGCTCGGGAAATCAAGAGACCCAGTACTTC | CASSVEGSGNQETQYF
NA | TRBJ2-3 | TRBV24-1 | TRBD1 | TGTGCCACCGGGACAGAGAACACAGATACGCAGTATTTT | CATGTENTDTQYF
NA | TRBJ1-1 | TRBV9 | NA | TGTGCCAGCCGCCCGACCGTACACCCTGAAGCTTTCTTT | CASRPTVHPEAFF
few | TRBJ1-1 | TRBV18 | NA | TGTGCCAGCTCACCACGGGGGTTCACTGAAGCTTTCTTT | CASSPRGFTEAFF
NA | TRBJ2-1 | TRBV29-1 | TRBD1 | TGCAGCGTTGGGGGGACAGGGGCTGGTGAGCAGTTCTTC | CSVGGTGAGEQFF
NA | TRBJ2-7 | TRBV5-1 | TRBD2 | TGCGCCAGCAGCTTAACTAGCGGGGGCCACTACGAGCAGTACTTC | CASSLTSGGHYEQYF
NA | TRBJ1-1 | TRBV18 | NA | TGTGCCAGCTCTCCAGGGGAGCTCCCGATAGGGTTAGCTTTCTTT | CASSPGELPIGLAFF
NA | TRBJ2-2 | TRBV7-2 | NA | TGTGCCAGCAGCTTAATGGACAGAACGAACACCGGGGAGCTGTTTTTT | CASSLMDRTNTGELFF
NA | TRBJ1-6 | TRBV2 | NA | TGTGCCAGCAGTGAAGAAGCTCGGAATTCACCCCTCCACTTT | CASSEEARNSPLHF
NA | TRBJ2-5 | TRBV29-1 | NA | TGCAGCGTTGATCAGGGATGGGAGACCCAGTACTTC | CSVDQGWETQYF
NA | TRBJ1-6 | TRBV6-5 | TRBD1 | TGTGCCAGTAGATCACCGGGACAGAAAAATTCACCCCTCCACTTT | CASRSPGQKNSPLHF
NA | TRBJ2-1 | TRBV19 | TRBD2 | TGTGCCAGTAGAGCCCTCGGGCCAGCGGGGGGAAACAATGAGCAGTTCTTC | CASRALGPAGGNNEQFF
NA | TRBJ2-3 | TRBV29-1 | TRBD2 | TGCAGCGTTTCCCAGCTAGCGGGGGGGCTAGATACGCAGTATTTT | CSVSQLAGGLDTQYF
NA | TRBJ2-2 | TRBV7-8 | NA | TGTGCCAGCAGCCCACTCCAGGGGGGGACCGGGGAGCTGTTTTTT | CASSPLQGGTGELFF
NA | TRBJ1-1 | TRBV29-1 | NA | TGCAGCGTTGAAGTAGTCACTGAAGCTTTCTTT | CSVEVVTEAFF
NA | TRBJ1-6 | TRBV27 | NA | TGTGCCAGCAGTCCATTGGGGCAGGGCGGAAATTCACCCCTCCACTTT | CASSPLGQGGNSPLHF
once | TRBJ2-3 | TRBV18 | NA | TGTGCCAGCTCACAGAGGGGTCAAGCGGGAGATACGCAGTATTTT | CASSQRGQAGDTQYF
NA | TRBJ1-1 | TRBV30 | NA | TGTGCCTGGAGTGTACGGTCTGGTGAAGCTTTCTTT | CAWSVRSGEAFF
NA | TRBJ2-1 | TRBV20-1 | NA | TGCAGTGCTGAAGACTACAATGAGCAGTTCTTC | CSAEDYNEQFF
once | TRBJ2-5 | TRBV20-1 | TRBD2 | TGCAGTGCTAGCCGACTAGCGGGAGGATTTCAAGAGACCCAGTACTTC | CSASRLAGGFQETQYF
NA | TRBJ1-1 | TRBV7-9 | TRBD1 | TGTGCCAGCAGCTGGCCGGGACAGGCGGCTGAAGCTTTCTTT | CASSWPGQAAEAFF
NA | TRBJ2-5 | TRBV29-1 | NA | TGCAGCGTTGTTTTAATCTCCGGGGGGACAGGCCAAGAGACCCAGTACTTC | CSVVLISGGTGQETQYF
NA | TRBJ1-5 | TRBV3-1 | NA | TGTGCCAGCAGCCCCTCGAGGGGTACAGGGCAGCCCCAGCATTTT | CASSPSRGTGQPQHF
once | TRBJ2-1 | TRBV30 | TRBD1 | TGTGCCTGGAGTGTACAGGGGGCCCTTGACAATGAGCAGTTCTTC | CAWSVQGALDNEQFF
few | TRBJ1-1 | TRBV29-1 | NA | TGCAGCGGCTTGAACACTGAAGCTTTCTTT | CSGLNTEAFF
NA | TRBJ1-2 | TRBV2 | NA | TGTGCCAGCAGCTCGCAGGGTACCCCTAACTATGGCTACACCTTC | CASSSQGTPNYGYTF
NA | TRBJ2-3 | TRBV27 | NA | TGTGCCAGCAGCCGTCCGGGATTCCGTACGCAGTATTTT | CASSRPGFRTQYF
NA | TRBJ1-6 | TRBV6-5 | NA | TGTGCCAGCAGGCTCAGGGGTGATTCACCCCTCCACTTT | CASRLRGDSPLHF
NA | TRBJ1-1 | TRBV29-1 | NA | TGCAGCGTTGAGTGGCAGCTTGAAGCTTTCTTT | CSVEWQLEAFF
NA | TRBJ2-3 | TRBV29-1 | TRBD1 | TGCAGCGGCACGACAGGGGGATCAGATACGCAGTATTTT | CSGTTGGSDTQYF
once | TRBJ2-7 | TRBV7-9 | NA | TGTGCCAGCAGCTTCACAGGTAGTACCTACGAGCAGTACTTC | CASSFTGSTYEQYF
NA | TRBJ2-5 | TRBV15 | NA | TGTGCCACCAGTCGGGACTTCCAAGAGACCCAGTACTTC | CATSRDFQETQYF
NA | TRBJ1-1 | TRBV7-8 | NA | TGTGCCAGCCGGCCCCAGGGGAGGGACACTGAAGCTTTCTTT | CASRPQGRDTEAFF
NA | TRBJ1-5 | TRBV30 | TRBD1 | TGTGCCTGGACGAAGCCTCGGACAGGGGGCCGCAATCAGCCCCAGCATTTT | CAWTKPRTGGRNQPQHF
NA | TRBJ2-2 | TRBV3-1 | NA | TGTGCCAGCAGTCAAAGGGGAGCGGGGGAGCTGTTTTTT | CASSQRGAGELFF
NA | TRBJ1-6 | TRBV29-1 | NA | TGCAGCGTTGATACGGGAGATCCGAGGGCACCCCTCCACTTT | CSVDTGDPRAPLHF
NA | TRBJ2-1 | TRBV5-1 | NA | TGCGCCAGCAGCTTGGAGTCGACAGCGCAGTTCTTC | CASSLESTAQFF
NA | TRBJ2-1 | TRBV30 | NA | TGTGCCTGGAGTGGAACAGTACCCTACAATGAGCAGTTCTTC | CAWSGTVPYNEQFF